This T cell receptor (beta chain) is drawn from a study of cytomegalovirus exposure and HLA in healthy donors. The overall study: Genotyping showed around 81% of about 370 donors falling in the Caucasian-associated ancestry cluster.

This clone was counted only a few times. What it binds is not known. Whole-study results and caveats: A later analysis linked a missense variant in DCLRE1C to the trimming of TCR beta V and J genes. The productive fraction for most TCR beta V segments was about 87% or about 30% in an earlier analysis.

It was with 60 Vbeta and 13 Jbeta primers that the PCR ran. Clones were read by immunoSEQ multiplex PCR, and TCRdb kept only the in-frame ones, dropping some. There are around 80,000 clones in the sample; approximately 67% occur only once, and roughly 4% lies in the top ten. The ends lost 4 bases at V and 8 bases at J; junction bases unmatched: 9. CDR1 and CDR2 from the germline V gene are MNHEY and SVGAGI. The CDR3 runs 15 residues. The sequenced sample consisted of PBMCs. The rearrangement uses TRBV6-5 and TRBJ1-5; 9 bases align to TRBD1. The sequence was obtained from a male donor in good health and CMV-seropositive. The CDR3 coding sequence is TGTGCCAGCAGTTTACGACAGGGGGGGATGGAGCCCCAGCATTTT. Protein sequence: CASSLRQGGMEPQHF.